This is a list of T cell receptor beta chains from one sample in a study of T cell changes during pregnancy in multiple sclerosis. The repertoire was sequenced with immunoSEQ multiplex PCR; TCRdb's copy has only in-frame clones and lacks some. This sample has around 80,000 clones, with 90% to 95% found just once. The sample in question was peripheral blood, obtained before pregnancy. Receptors were obtained from a female donor with multiple sclerosis, enrolled in a pregnancy study. Both conserved end residues are part of each CDR3. The D gene is left open where the match is weak. Only some rows state a clone size, as once, few, many or a class for expanded clones.

CASSLEGQGASPLHF | TGTGCCAGCAGCTTAGAGGGACAGGGTGCTTCACCCCTCCACTTT | TRBJ1-6 | NA | TRBD1 | TRBV7-2
CASSLVGLAGDSRDTQYF | TGTGCCAGCAGCTTAGTCGGGCTAGCGGGCGATTCTCGGGATACGCAGTATTTT | TRBJ2-3 | once | TRBD2 | TRBV11-3
CASTTGGTYEQYF | TGTGCCAGCACTACAGGGGGGACCTACGAGCAGTACTTC | TRBJ2-7 | NA | TRBD1 | TRBV27
CASSEYRDSYEQYF | TGTGCCAGCAGTGAGTACAGGGACTCCTACGAGCAGTACTTC | TRBJ2-7 | NA | NA | TRBV6-6
CASSETSFSYNEQFF | TGTGCCAGCAGTGAAACAAGTTTCTCCTACAATGAGCAGTTCTTC | TRBJ2-1 | NA | NA | TRBV2
CASSPRDRVSYEQYF | TGTGCCAGTAGTCCCCGGGACAGGGTATCCTACGAGCAGTACTTC | TRBJ2-7 | NA | TRBD1 | TRBV19
CATQPTASSYEQYF | TGTGCCACCCAACCGACTGCGAGCTCCTACGAGCAGTACTTC | TRBJ2-7 | NA | NA | TRBV19
CAISESTGRHLDTQYF | TGTGCCATCAGTGAGTCGACAGGGAGGCATTTGGATACGCAGTATTTT | TRBJ2-3 | NA | NA | TRBV10-3
CATQIRGSYEQYF | TGTGCCACCCAAATTAGGGGATCCTACGAGCAGTACTTC | TRBJ2-7 | NA | NA | TRBV7-8
CASSEGAGLAAYNEQFF | TGTGCCAGCAGTGAAGGGGCGGGACTAGCGGCCTACAATGAGCAGTTCTTC | TRBJ2-1 | NA | TRBD2 | TRBV2
CASRGQGDTEAFF | TGTGCCAGCAGGGGTCAGGGGGACACTGAAGCTTTCTTT | TRBJ1-1 | few | TRBD1 | TRBV25-1
CASSSGLGNYEQYF | TGTGCCAGCAGCTCGGGACTAGGGAACTACGAGCAGTACTTC | TRBJ2-7 | NA | TRBD2 | TRBV7-6
CASSPPTGETQYF | TGTGCCAGCAGCCCACCGACAGGAGAGACCCAGTACTTC | TRBJ2-5 | NA | NA | TRBV9
CASSESFGQRNQPQHF | TGCGCCAGCAGTGAGTCGTTTGGACAGCGTAATCAGCCCCAGCATTTT | TRBJ1-5 | NA | NA | TRBV10-2
CASSDNRDRGRTEAFF | TGTGCCAGCAGCGATAACCGGGACAGGGGGCGCACTGAAGCTTTCTTT | TRBJ1-1 | NA | TRBD1 | TRBV9
CASSVGQSNTGELFF | TGCGCCAGCAGCGTTGGACAGTCGAACACCGGGGAGCTGTTTTTT | TRBJ2-2 | NA | NA | TRBV5-1
CAWTSGGYEQYF | TGTGCCTGGACTAGCGGGGGTTACGAGCAGTACTTC | TRBJ2-7 | NA | TRBD2 | TRBV30
CSVVGTGAAGELFF | TGCAGCGTTGTTGGGACAGGGGCGGCCGGGGAGCTGTTTTTT | TRBJ2-2 | few | TRBD1 | TRBV29-1
CASSSDTNFVDYTF | TGTGCCAGCAGCTCAGACACAAACTTTGTCGACTACACCTTC | TRBJ1-2 | NA | NA | TRBV5-4
CASSLVTSGVVLDEQFF | TGCGCCAGCAGCTTGGTTACTAGCGGGGTTGTCTTGGATGAGCAGTTCTTC | TRBJ2-1 | NA | TRBD2 | TRBV5-1
CASSLLSGGAYEQFF | TGTGCCAGCAGCTTATTGAGCGGGGGGGCTTATGAGCAGTTCTTC | TRBJ2-1 | NA | TRBD2 | TRBV11-3
CASSLGGGGSTEAFF | TGTGCCAGCAGCTTGGGGGGGGGCGGGAGCACTGAAGCTTTCTTT | TRBJ1-1 | NA | NA | TRBV7-2